This paragraph reports one TCR beta chain. This receptor's antigen is unknown. Base qualities are not at hand, and no much larger clone is one base apart. Trimming takes 7 bases from V and 7 bases from J, and the germline ends sit 20 bases apart. According to the germline V gene, CDR1 reads MNHEY and CDR2 reads SVGAGI. Inclusive of the bounding cysteine and phenylalanine, the CDR3 is 15 residues long. CDR3 DNA only is kept here, 45 bases in frame from base 1. Library prep was done by the immunoSEQ multiplex PCR assay. TCRdb stores this immuneACCESS table with in-frame sequences only. Part of the clones is absent; in the studies checked, under half of the shortfall reflects unresolved V genes, and no reason is known for the rest. For this sample the table gives more than 110,000 clones, of which about nine tenths were detected only once. Around 8.2% of the sample is in the top ten clones. The data originate from a study of control samples from healthy donors and cancer patients (dated by TCRdb to the early 2020s).

Sample: blood. This chain is built from TRBV6-5 and TRBJ2-1; the D segment could be TRBD2, given 7 matching bases. The clonotype originates from a woman in her 30s in good health. At the DNA level, the sequence is TGTGCCAGCAAATGGGCGGGGGCCCCAGGGAATGAGCAGTTCTTC. Its translation is CASKWAGAPGNEQFF.